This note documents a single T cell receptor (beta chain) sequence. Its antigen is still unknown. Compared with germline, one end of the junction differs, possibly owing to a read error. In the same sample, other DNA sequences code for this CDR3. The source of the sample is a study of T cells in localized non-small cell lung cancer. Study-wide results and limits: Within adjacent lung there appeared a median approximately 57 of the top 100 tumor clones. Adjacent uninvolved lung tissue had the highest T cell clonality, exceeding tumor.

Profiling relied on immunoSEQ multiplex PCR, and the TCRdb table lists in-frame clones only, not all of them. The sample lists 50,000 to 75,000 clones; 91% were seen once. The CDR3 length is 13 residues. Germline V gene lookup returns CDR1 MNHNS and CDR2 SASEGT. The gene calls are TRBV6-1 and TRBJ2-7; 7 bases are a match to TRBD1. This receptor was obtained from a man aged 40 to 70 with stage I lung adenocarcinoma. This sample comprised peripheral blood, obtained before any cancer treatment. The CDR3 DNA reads TGCGCCAGCAGCCCGACAGGGTACTACGAGCAGTACTTC. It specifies CASSPTGYYEQYF.